A selection of T cell receptor beta chains follows, all from one sample in a study of blood T cell repertoires in COVID-19. This table comes from immunoSEQ multiplex PCR, and its TCRdb copy is limited to in-frame clones, with some not included. The sample includes 150,000 to 200,000 clones, roughly 86% of them seen just once. The sequencing input was peripheral blood. The receptors were sampled from a man between 65 and 80 years old with acute or convalescent COVID-19. The CDR3 runs from the conserved cysteine through the conserved F or W. Fields, in order: D gene, V gene, J gene, clone size, CDR3 protein, CDR3 DNA. D genes are given only for firm matches. The size field is filled for only some rows; it gives once, few, many or a size class.

-	TRBV10-3	TRBJ1-1	-	CAISETGNTEAFF	TGTGCCATCAGTGAGACAGGGAACACTGAAGCTTTCTTT
-	TRBV30	TRBJ1-4	-	CAWTRGTNEKLFF	TGTGCCTGGACCAGGGGAACTAATGAAAAACTGTTTTTT
TRBD2	TRBV3-1/TRBV3-2	TRBJ2-2	-	CASRGLWANTGELFF	TGTGCCAGCAGGGGACTATGGGCGAACACCGGGGAGCTGTTTTTT
TRBD1	TRBV6-5	TRBJ1-2	-	CASKGQAYNYGYTF	TGTGCCAGCAAGGGACAGGCCTATAACTATGGCTACACCTTC
TRBD1	TRBV3-1/TRBV3-2	TRBJ1-4	-	CASSHWDRADEKLFF	TGTGCCAGCAGCCATTGGGACAGGGCCGACGAAAAACTGTTTTTT
-	TRBV6-5	TRBJ2-2	few	CASSYSLFTGELFF	TGTGCCAGCAGTTACTCTCTCTTCACCGGGGAGCTGTTTTTT
-	TRBV4-3	TRBJ2-5	-	CASSQDAAGLGTQYF	TGCGCCAGCAGCCAAGACGCCGCGGGCCTTGGGACCCAGTACTTC
-	TRBV24-1	TRBJ1-3	-	CATSDHRAAGNTIYF	TGTGCCACCAGTGACCACAGGGCGGCTGGAAACACCATATATTTT
-	TRBV2	TRBJ1-1	-	CASSEALVGRTEAFF	TGTGCCAGCAGTGAAGCGCTGGTAGGGAGGACTGAAGCTTTCTTT
-	TRBV5-1	TRBJ2-1	-	CASSLGDFMNEQFF	TGCGCCAGCAGCTTGGGGGACTTCATGAATGAGCAGTTCTTC
-	TRBV12-3/TRBV12-4	TRBJ1-5	-	CASSFSPPQPQHF	TGTGCCAGCAGTTTTTCCCCCCCACAGCCCCAGCATTTT
TRBD1	TRBV27	TRBJ1-2	-	CASSSRTGLYGYTF	TGTGCCAGCAGTTCCCGGACAGGCCTCTATGGCTACACCTTC
TRBD2	TRBV5-1	TRBJ2-3	once	CASSPGLAGGQTQYF	TGCGCCAGCAGCCCCGGCCTAGCGGGGGGGCAGACGCAGTATTTT
TRBD1	TRBV7-2	TRBJ1-2	-	CASSSGQYYGYTF	TGTGCCAGCAGCTCGGGACAGTATTATGGCTACACCTTC
TRBD1	TRBV7-2	TRBJ2-5	-	CASSLLGWRQGQETQYF	TGTGCCAGCAGCTTACTGGGTTGGAGACAGGGGCAAGAGACCCAGTACTTC
-	TRBV28	TRBJ2-7	-	CASSPWRQGGQYF	TGTGCCAGCAGCCCGTGGAGGCAGGGGGGACAGTACTTC
-	TRBV18	TRBJ2-2	-	CASSPPGGGGATGELFF	TGTGCCAGCTCACCACCAGGAGGGGGCGGTGCGACCGGGGAGCTGTTTTTT
-	TRBV6-5	TRBJ1-2	-	CASSYFPGNYGYTF	TGTGCCAGCAGTTACTTCCCAGGAAACTATGGCTACACCTTC
-	TRBV28	TRBJ2-1	-	CASSLSRLQFF	TGTGCCAGCAGTTTGAGTCGATTACAGTTCTTC
TRBD1	TRBV5-1	TRBJ1-2	-	CASNRDRGVDGYTF	TGCGCCAGCAATAGGGACAGGGGTGTAGATGGCTACACCTTC
-	TRBV5-8	TRBJ1-4	few	CASTEQGANEKLFF	TGTGCCAGCACCGAACAGGGTGCCAATGAAAAACTGTTTTTT
TRBD2	TRBV10-1	TRBJ2-6	-	CASSPGLAGTGANVLTF	TGCGCCAGCAGCCCGGGACTAGCGGGGACTGGGGCCAACGTCCTGACTTTC
-	TRBV21-1	TRBJ1-1	-	CASSSGKGDTEAFF	TGTGCCAGCAGCAGCGGCAAAGGGGATACTGAAGCTTTCTTT
-	TRBV4-2	TRBJ2-3	-	CASSPQQSSTDTQYF	TGTGCCAGCAGCCCACAGCAATCAAGCACAGATACGCAGTATTTT
-	TRBV28	TRBJ2-1	-	CASRRLNEQFF	TGTGCCAGCAGGAGACTCAATGAGCAGTTCTTC
-	TRBV7-6	TRBJ2-3	-	CASSYRGAPTDTQYF	TGTGCCAGCAGCTATCGCGGGGCCCCCACAGATACGCAGTATTTT